The rows below give T cell receptor beta chains drawn from one sample of a study of human thymus T cells. Sequencing was performed with immunoSEQ multiplex PCR; in TCRdb, only in-frame clones are kept and a portion is missing. Of roughly 86,000 clones in the sample, 90% to 97% were seen once. Sequencing was performed on thymus tissue. The receptors shown here come from a boy in the first two years of life with a congenital heart defect but otherwise immunologically healthy. Both conserved end residues are part of each CDR3. Fields, in order: clone size, V gene, D gene, J gene, CDR3 DNA, CDR3 protein. The D gene is left open where the match is weak. Some rows have no size entry. The others give once, few or many, or a class for an expanded clone.

>NA|TRBV7-9|NA|TRBJ2-3
TGTGCCAGCAGCCGCGGGACTTTAAAGGCCACAGATACGCAGTATTTT
CASSRGTLKATDTQYF
>NA|TRBV20-1|TRBD1|TRBJ1-2
TGCAGAGGGGGCCCCAATGGCTACACCTTC
CRGGPNGYTF
>NA|TRBV2|TRBD1|TRBJ2-7
TGTGCCAGCAGCATCCCGGGACAGGGTTTGTCCGAGCAGTACTTC
CASSIPGQGLSEQYF
>NA|TRBV19|NA|TRBJ1-2
TGTGCCAGTAGTATGGCCACGGGAGTCTATGGCTACACCTTC
CASSMATGVYGYTF
>once|TRBV27|TRBD1|TRBJ1-2
TGTGCCAGCAGTCCGGACAGGGGTATGGACTATGGCTACACCTTC
CASSPDRGMDYGYTF
>once|TRBV15|TRBD1|TRBJ1-4
TGTGCCACCAGCAGAGATTGGGTAACAGGGGACGGTCTTAATGAAAAACTGTTTTTT
CATSRDWVTGDGLNEKLFF
>once|TRBV4-1|NA|TRBJ1-5
TGCGCCAGCAGCCAAGAGTCTGCTGGGGGAGATCAGCCCCAGCATTTT
CASSQESAGGDQPQHF
>NA|TRBV11-3|NA|TRBJ1-1
TGTGCCAGCATTTTGCGGGGCCCCGGGATCAACACTGAAGCTTTCTTT
CASILRGPGINTEAFF
>NA|TRBV19|TRBD1|TRBJ2-7
TGTGCCAGTAGTGCAAGACGACAGGGTCCCCTCTACGAGCAGTACTTC
CASSARRQGPLYEQYF
>once|TRBV28|NA|TRBJ2-7
TGTGCCAGCAGTTCCGCCGACAGGACCCACTACGAGCAGTACTTC
CASSSADRTHYEQYF
>NA|TRBV11-3|NA|TRBJ1-2
TGTGCCAGCAGCTTAGATCTGGCGCGGGGCTACACCTTC
CASSLDLARGYTF
>NA|TRBV19|TRBD1|TRBJ1-1
TGTGCCAGTAGTATGTGGGTGAATTCCAGGGGGCGCCTTAGTGAAGCTTTCTTT
CASSMWVNSRGRLSEAFF
>NA|TRBV5-4|NA|TRBJ1-2
TGTGCCAGCAGCTTGGTACATCAGGGCAACTATGGCTACACCTTC
CASSLVHQGNYGYTF
>NA|TRBV4-3|NA|TRBJ2-2
TGCGCCAGCAGCCAAGATGGCCTAGGGCACCTAGACTCGGCCGGGGAGCTGTTTTTT
CASSQDGLGHLDSAGELFF
>NA|TRBV28|NA|TRBJ2-5
TGTGCCAGCAGCCTAGATGGGAGCCAAGAGACCCAGTACTTC
CASSLDGSQETQYF
>NA|TRBV6-6|TRBD2|TRBJ2-7
TGTGCCAGCAGTCCCACGGGGACTAGCCTCTACGAGCAGTACTTC
CASSPTGTSLYEQYF
>few|TRBV11-2|TRBD2|TRBJ2-7
TGTGCCAGCAGCAAGGGACTAGCGGGAGGGCGCTACGAGCAGTACTTC
CASSKGLAGGRYEQYF
>NA|TRBV30|NA|TRBJ1-1
TGTGCCTGGATAGGGGGTCCCACGGGGAACACTGAAGCTTTCTTT
CAWIGGPTGNTEAFF
>NA|TRBV9|NA|TRBJ1-1
TGTGCCAGCAGCGTAGGCCCGGGGGCAAGGACTGAAGCTTTCTTT
CASSVGPGARTEAFF
>NA|TRBV7-2|NA|TRBJ1-5
TGTGCCAGCAGCTTATCGGAAAATCAGCCCCAGCATTTT
CASSLSENQPQHF
>NA|TRBV20-1|NA|TRBJ1-2
TGCAGTGCTCCGGGACGTGCTGGCTACACCTTC
CSAPGRAGYTF
>once|TRBV27|NA|TRBJ2-7
TGTGCCAGCAGTTTATTTCGGGAGCGCTCCTACGAGCAGTACTTC
CASSLFRERSYEQYF
>once|TRBV2|NA|TRBJ1-1
TGTGCCAGCAGTGACAGCGGGAACACTGAAGCTTTCTTT
CASSDSGNTEAFF
>NA|TRBV9|NA|TRBJ1-6
TGTGCCAGCAGCGCCCGGGGGGGAGCCCTCCACTTT
CASSARGGALHF
>NA|TRBV6-4|TRBD2|TRBJ2-1
TGTGCCAGCAGTGATGTGGGGACTAGCCTCAATGAGCAGTTCTTC
CASSDVGTSLNEQFF
>NA|TRBV5-1|TRBD1|TRBJ1-2
TGCGCCAGCAGCTCGTTCGTAGACAGGGGAGACGGCTACACCTTC
CASSSFVDRGDGYTF
>NA|TRBV7-9|TRBD1|TRBJ1-1
TGTGCCAGCAGCTTAGTGGCAGGGGGCTGGGGCACTGAAGCTTTCTTT
CASSLVAGGWGTEAFF
>few|TRBV6-5|NA|TRBJ1-5
TGTGCCAGCAGTCGGGACTCAGGACAGCCCCAGCATTTT
CASSRDSGQPQHF
>NA|TRBV5-6|NA|TRBJ1-1
TGTGCCAGCAGCCTATCACGGGTTAACACTGAAGCTTTCTTT
CASSLSRVNTEAFF
>NA|TRBV5-5|TRBD1|TRBJ1-5
TGTGCCAGCAGTCACAGGGGTCCCCATAGCAATCAGCCCCAGCATTTT
CASSHRGPHSNQPQHF
>NA|TRBV11-3|TRBD1|TRBJ1-6
TGTGCCAGCAGCCGACCGACGGGATTTACAGGGGGCTATAATTCACCCCTCCACTTT
CASSRPTGFTGGYNSPLHF
>NA|TRBV9|NA|TRBJ2-2
TGTGCCAGCAGCCCCCGTAGAGGAAGGGGGAACACCGGGGAGCTGTTTTTT
CASSPRRGRGNTGELFF
>NA|TRBV5-1|NA|TRBJ2-7
TGCGCCAGCAGCTTGCGTAACAGTTCCTACGAGCAGTACTTC
CASSLRNSSYEQYF
>once|TRBV6-1|NA|TRBJ1-1
TGTGCCAGCAGTGATCACAGGGCCGAGGGCCTGGAAGAACCGAACACTGAAGCTTTCTTT
CASSDHRAEGLEEPNTEAFF
>NA|TRBV15|NA|TRBJ1-2
TGTGCCACCAGTGTAGGGCTTTACACCTTC
CATSVGLYTF
>NA|TRBV7-2|NA|TRBJ1-2
TGTGCCAGCAGCTTAGCGCCGCGGGGTGATGGCTACACCTTC
CASSLAPRGDGYTF
>once|TRBV7-9|NA|TRBJ2-7
TGTGCCAGCAGCTCTACACGCTCCTACGAGCAGTACTTC
CASSSTRSYEQYF
>NA|TRBV13|NA|TRBJ2-7
TGTGCCAGCAGCTTAGGGCCCAGGCGGGACCCCTACGAGCAGTACTTC
CASSLGPRRDPYEQYF
>NA|TRBV7-9|NA|TRBJ1-2
TGTGCCAGCAGCTTAGAACAGGTTAATGGCTACACCTTC
CASSLEQVNGYTF
>NA|TRBV10-1|TRBD1|TRBJ1-1
TGCGCCAGCAGTGACCTCCCAGGGGGGGTTAGCACTGAAGCTTTCTTT
CASSDLPGGVSTEAFF
>NA|TRBV6-1|NA|TRBJ2-1
TGTGCCAGCAGTGAAGTGAGCGGGTGCTTAGATACCTACAATGAGCAGTTCTTC
CASSEVSGCLDTYNEQFF
>NA|TRBV5-6|NA|TRBJ1-1
TGTGCCAGCAACAAGGGAGGGTCTAAGAACACTGAAGCTTTCTTT
CASNKGGSKNTEAFF
>NA|TRBV27|TRBD2|TRBJ2-1
TGTGTGGCGGGGGACAATGAGCAGTTCTTC
CVAGDNEQFF
>NA|TRBV27|NA|TRBJ2-2
TGTGCCAGCAGTCGTGGGACCAACACCGGGGAGCTGTTTTTT
CASSRGTNTGELFF
>NA|TRBV7-9|TRBD2|TRBJ2-3
TGTGCCAGCAGCTTAGATGGCGGGGGGGCAACAGATACGCAGTATTTT
CASSLDGGGATDTQYF
>NA|TRBV7-2|NA|TRBJ2-2
TGTGCCAGCAGCCGACGGGAAGAGACCAACACCGGGGAGCTGTTTTTT
CASSRREETNTGELFF
>NA|TRBV6-1|TRBD1|TRBJ2-1
TGTGCCAGCAGGCTGACAGGGAATCCCAATGAGCAGTTCTTC
CASRLTGNPNEQFF
>once|TRBV19|NA|TRBJ2-2
TGTGCCAGTAGCAACCACCCAACTAGCACGGGGGAGCTGTTTTTT
CASSNHPTSTGELFF
>NA|TRBV6-1|NA|TRBJ2-6
TGTGCGGGTACGGTAAGCGGGGCCAACGTCCTGACTTTC
CAGTVSGANVLTF
>NA|TRBV7-9|NA|TRBJ1-1
TGTGCCAGCAGCGCCCCCGGGTCGGACAAATCGAACACTGAAGCTTTCTTT
CASSAPGSDKSNTEAFF
>NA|TRBV7-9|NA|TRBJ2-7
TGTGCCAGCAGCCCTCATGGGCCTTACGAGCAGTACTTC
CASSPHGPYEQYF
>NA|TRBV15|TRBD1|TRBJ1-1
TGTGCCACCAGCAGAGAGAAGGGGGCAGAAAAATTAATGAACACTGAAGCTTTCTTT
CATSREKGAEKLMNTEAFF
>NA|TRBV4-1|NA|TRBJ1-4
TGCGCCAGCAGCCAAGACAATCCCGGGGGGGATGAAAAACTGTTTTTT
CASSQDNPGGDEKLFF